This entry lists 6 T cell receptor beta chains sequenced from one sample in a study of blood T cell repertoires in COVID-19. Here immunoSEQ multiplex PCR was the method, and the copy in TCRdb shows in-frame clones only, minus some. The sample contains more than 40,000 clones, 65% to 85% of which appear only once. The sample taken for sequencing was peripheral blood. These receptors were taken from a man in his forties or fifties with active COVID-19.

This clone was counted only a few times. The rearrangement joins TRBV7-2 to TRBJ1-5; 7 bases are shared with TRBD1. CDR1 is SGHTA, CDR2 FQGNSA, per germline. There are 14 residues in the CDR3. Trimming cost V 5 bases and J 6 bases; bases outside gene matches: 7. DNA for the CDR3: TGTGCCAGCAGCCCCCGACAGGGCGGTCAGCCCCAGCATTTT. Translated: CASSPRQGGQPQHF. The entire variable domain, with the rest obtained from reference TRBV7-2 and TRBJ1-5, is as follows: GAGVSQSPSNKVTEKGKDVELRCDPISGHTALYWYRQSLGQGLEFLIYFQGNSAPDKSGLPSDRFSAERTGGSVSTLTIQRTQQEDSAVYLCASSPRQGGQPQHFGDGTRLSIL.

The chain carries TRBV27 and TRBJ2-1; possible D gene TRBD2, 7 bases. The V and J ends lost 2 bases and 5 bases respectively, with 19 bases between them. The germline CDR1 and CDR2 sequences are MNHEY and SMNVEV (reference sequence). The CDR3 sequence is 17 residues long. Here the CDR3 DNA reads TGTGCCAGCAGTTTAATAGTAGGGCGGGGGCGAGACAATGAGCAGTTCTTC. As protein: CASSLIVGRGRDNEQFF.

The chain carries TRBV3-1 (or the pseudogene TRBV3-2) and TRBJ2-7; 11 nucleotides line up with TRBD2. The length of the CDR3 is 15 residues. In germline, CDR1 is LGHDT, CDR2 YNNKEL (reference sequence). Unmatched junction bases numbered 4, after V lost 3 bases and J lost 3 bases. The CDR3 sequence is CASSHPGTSGYEQYF. In DNA, the CDR3 is TGTGCCAGCAGCCACCCCGGGACTAGCGGCTACGAGCAGTACTTC.

The chain carries TRBV24-1 and TRBJ2-3; 7 nucleotides line up with TRBD1. There are 21 residues in the CDR3. The germline gives CDR1 KGHDR, CDR2 SFDVKD. J gave up 2 bases and V 4 bases, and 23 bases lay outside the gene matches. The CDR3 reads CATSDSYGTDSHWSLTDTQYF. CDR3 DNA sequence: TGTGCCACCAGTGACTCCTACGGGACAGACTCCCACTGGTCCCTCACAGATACGCAGTATTTT.

This rearrangement joins TRBV5-1 to TRBJ1-2, with 10 bases identical to TRBD1. The CDR3 covers 15 residues. V dropped 0 bases and J dropped 8; count of bases not matched to a gene: 7. CDR1 and CDR2 (germline): SGHRS, YFSETQ. CDR3 sequence reads: CASSLEWDRGRGYTF. Here the CDR3 DNA reads TGCGCCAGCAGCTTGGAGTGGGACAGGGGTCGGGGCTACACCTTC.

The chain is built from TRBV19 and TRBJ1-1; 9 bases fit TRBD1. CDR3 size: 15 residues. J lost 1 base, V lost 7 bases, and 7 bases had no gene match. Looked up from germline, CDR1 is LNHDA and CDR2 is SQIVND (reference sequence). The CDR3, as DNA: TGTGCCAGTAACTGGGACAGGGAGACGAACACTGAAGCTTTCTTT. Translating gives CASNWDRETNTEAFF.